The clone carrying this T cell receptor (beta chain) was counted at least ten times. The antigen remains undetermined. V dropped 2 bases and J dropped 3; count of bases not matched to a gene: 6. Germline assignment: CDR1 LNHNV and CDR2 YYDKDF (reference sequence). The CDR3 is 16 residues long. The entry originates in a study of identical twins. General observations from the study: There were fewer insertions in abundant cord blood beta clonotypes, but memory repertoires showed no such pattern. Excess sharing by twins proved weaker in beta out-of-frame sequences.

TCRdb used MiXCR to reprocess the 5' RACE reads, holding one entry per CDR3 protein. The data show about 690,000 distinct CDR3 sequences, 5.5% to 7.5% seen once. Sequenced sample: naive T cells sorted from blood. The clonotype originates from a man in his late teens or twenties in good health. The chain employs TRBV15 and TRBJ2-7; 11 bases line up with TRBD1. DNA for the CDR3: TGTGCCACCAGCAGATCTCCGGGGACAGGGGGCTACGAGCAGTACTTC. Encoded protein: CATSRSPGTGGYEQYF.